This TCR beta chain originates from a study of cytomegalovirus exposure and HLA in healthy donors. General study points: Diagnosis of cytomegalovirus status made by the classifier reportedly showed high specificity and sensitivity.

The CDR3 length is 17 residues. Germline values: CDR1 SGHRS, CDR2 YFSETQ. With 6 bases clipped from V and 0 bases from J, the junction kept 6 bases outside the gene matches. About this clone: Antigen unknown.

Here immunoSEQ multiplex PCR was the method, and the copy in TCRdb shows in-frame clones only, minus some. The table has some 150,000 clones, 75% to 90% seen once. Sequenced material: PBMCs. The chain is built from TRBV5-1 and TRBJ2-2, with 12 bases lining up with TRBD2. This sequence originates from a woman aged 25 to 45 in good health and CMV-seropositive. In DNA form, the CDR3 reads TGCGCCAGCACGGTCCCTAGCGGGGGGGCGAACACCGGGGAGCTGTTTTTT. It is translated as CASTVPSGGANTGELFF.